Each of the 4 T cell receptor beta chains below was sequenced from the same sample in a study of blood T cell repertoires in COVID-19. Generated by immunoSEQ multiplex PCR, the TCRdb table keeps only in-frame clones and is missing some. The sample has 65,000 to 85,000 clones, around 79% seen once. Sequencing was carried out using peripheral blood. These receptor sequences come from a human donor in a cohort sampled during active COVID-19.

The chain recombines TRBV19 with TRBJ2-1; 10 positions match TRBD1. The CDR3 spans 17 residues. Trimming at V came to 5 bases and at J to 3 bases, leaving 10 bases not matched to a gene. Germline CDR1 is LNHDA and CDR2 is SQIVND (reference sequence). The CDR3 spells CASSASPGTGDYNEQFF. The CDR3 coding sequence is TGTGCCAGTAGTGCCAGTCCCGGGACAGGGGACTACAATGAGCAGTTCTTC.

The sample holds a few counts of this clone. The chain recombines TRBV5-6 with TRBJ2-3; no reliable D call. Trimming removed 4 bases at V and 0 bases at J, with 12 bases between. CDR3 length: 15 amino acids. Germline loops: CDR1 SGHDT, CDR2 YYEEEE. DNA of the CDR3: TGTGCCAGCAGCGACTCTAGATTAAGCACAGATACGCAGTATTTT. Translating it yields CASSDSRLSTDTQYF.

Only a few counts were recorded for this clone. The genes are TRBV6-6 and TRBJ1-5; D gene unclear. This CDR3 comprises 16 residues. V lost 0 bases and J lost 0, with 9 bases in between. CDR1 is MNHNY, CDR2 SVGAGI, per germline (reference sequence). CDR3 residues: CASSYSSQASNQPQHF. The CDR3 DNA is TGTGCCAGCAGTTACTCGAGTCAGGCTAGCAATCAGCCCCAGCATTTT.

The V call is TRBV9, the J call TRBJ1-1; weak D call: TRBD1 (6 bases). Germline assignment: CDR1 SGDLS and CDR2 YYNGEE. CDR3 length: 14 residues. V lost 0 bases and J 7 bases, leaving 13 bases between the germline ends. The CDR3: CASSVVDQGSEAFF. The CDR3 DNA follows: TGTGCCAGCAGCGTAGTCGACCAGGGGAGTGAAGCTTTCTTT.